This is a list of T cell receptor beta chains from one sample in a study of blood T cells in healthy people across ages. TCRdb recomputed calls from the 5' RACE reads with MiXCR, one row per CDR3 protein. The table includes over a million distinct CDR3 sequences, around 43% detected once. The sample was blood. These receptors came from an older woman in good health. Each CDR3 is given with its conserved first and last residue. A D gene is named only where the DNA matches it firmly. Some rows have no size entry. The others give once, few or many, or a class for an expanded clone.

TRBV14	TRBJ2-7	TRBD2	.	CASSLGLAGTNEQYF	TGTGCCAGCAGCCTGGGACTAGCGGGAACAAATGAGCAGTACTTC
TRBV4-1	TRBJ2-7	.	few	CASSQDLGGGKQYF	TGCGCCAGCAGCCAAGATCTCGGGGGCGGCAAGCAGTACTTC
TRBV10-3	TRBJ2-5	TRBD1	many	CAIRGTGGQETQYF	TGTGCCATCAGGGGGACAGGGGGCCAAGAGACCCAGTACTTC
TRBV27	TRBJ2-7	.	.	CASSLRQSTVYEQYF	TGTGCCAGCAGTCTACGACAGTCTACTGTCTACGAGCAGTACTTC
TRBV12-3/TRBV12-4	TRBJ2-5	.	many	CASSLFTEETQYF	TGTGCCAGCAGTTTGTTCACAGAAGAGACCCAGTACTTC
TRBV5-1	TRBJ2-1	.	.	CASSHGSDEQFF	TGCGCCAGCAGCCACGGTAGCGACGAGCAGTTCTTC
TRBV20-1	TRBJ2-7	TRBD2	few	CSARASGIWSYEQYF	TGCAGTGCTAGGGCTAGCGGGATCTGGTCCTACGAGCAGTACTTC
TRBV11-3	TRBJ2-3	.	.	CASSPGTFPDTQYF	TGTGCCAGCAGCCCCGGGACTTTCCCAGATACGCAGTATTTT
TRBV15	TRBJ2-7	.	.	CATSRDRSADEQYF	TGTGCCACCAGCAGAGATAGGTCAGCCGACGAGCAGTACTTC
TRBV7-3	TRBJ2-2	.	.	CASSPLRDGTGELFF	TGTGCCAGCAGCCCCCTCCGGGATGGCACCGGGGAGCTGTTTTTT
TRBV5-6	TRBJ2-7	TRBD2	.	CASSLQASGRYYEQYF	TGTGCCAGCAGCTTGCAGGCTAGCGGGAGATATTACGAGCAGTACTTC
TRBV4-2	TRBJ2-1	.	.	CASSHNRNEQFF	TGTGCCAGCAGCCATAACCGAAATGAGCAGTTCTTC
TRBV29-1	TRBJ1-1	.	.	CSGRPGQNTEAFF	TGCAGCGGTAGACCGGGACAGAACACTGAAGCTTTCTTT
TRBV6-5	TRBJ2-3	TRBD2	.	CASSYTPAGDRKADTQYF	TGTGCCAGCAGTTACACTCCAGCGGGAGACCGCAAGGCAGATACGCAGTATTTT
TRBV10-3	TRBJ2-1	.	once	CAIRLAEAYNEQFF	TGTGCCATCAGGCTGGCAGAGGCGTACAATGAGCAGTTCTTC
TRBV9	TRBJ1-5	TRBD1	.	CASSVGWTGNQPQHF	TGTGCCAGCAGCGTAGGCTGGACAGGAAATCAGCCCCAGCATTTT
TRBV4-2	TRBJ2-3	.	.	CASSQKGLADTQYF	TGTGCCAGCAGCCAAAAGGGGCTGGCAGATACGCAGTATTTT
TRBV21-1	TRBJ2-1	.	.	CASSKRGKVGDEQFF	TGTGCCAGCAGCAAAAGGGGCAAGGTTGGCGATGAGCAGTTCTTC
TRBV11-2	TRBJ1-2	.	.	CASSSQGLGYGYTF	TGTGCCAGCAGCAGTCAGGGTCTGGGCTATGGCTACACCTTC
TRBV14	TRBJ2-1	TRBD2	few	CASSRVAGLAGMGNEQFF	TGTGCCAGCAGCCGGGTCGCCGGACTAGCGGGAATGGGCAATGAGCAGTTCTTC
TRBV4-2	TRBJ2-5	TRBD2	few	CASSQNQSPSGKETQYF	TGTGCCAGCAGCCAGAATCAGTCGCCTAGCGGTAAAGAGACCCAGTACTTC
TRBV18	TRBJ2-7	.	few	CASSPRETKSYEQYF	TGTGCCAGCTCACCACGGGAGACCAAGTCCTACGAGCAGTACTTC
TRBV2	TRBJ2-1	.	few	CASSEALRRAGEQFF	TGTGCCAGCAGTGAAGCGCTTCGGAGGGCGGGTGAGCAGTTCTTC
TRBV14	TRBJ2-5	.	.	CASSQGLRTQETQYF	TGTGCCAGCAGCCAAGGTCTTCGCACACAAGAGACCCAGTACTTC
TRBV20-1	TRBJ2-1	TRBD2	few	CSARDVRAGGYNEQFF	TGCAGTGCTAGAGATGTCAGAGCGGGAGGGTACAATGAGCAGTTCTTC
TRBV20-1	TRBJ2-1	TRBD1	.	CSARLPTGGGVWNEQFF	TGCAGTGCTCGACTACCGACAGGGGGAGGGGTATGGAATGAGCAGTTCTTC
TRBV20-1	TRBJ2-1	.	.	CSADSWDTRGEQFF	TGCAGTGCTGATTCCTGGGACACCAGAGGGGAGCAGTTCTTC
TRBV2	TRBJ2-1	.	.	CASSEVGAALGEQFF	TGTGCCAGCAGTGAAGTGGGGGCGGCTTTGGGAGAGCAGTTCTTC
TRBV3-1	TRBJ2-4	.	.	CASSQESPGNIQYF	TGTGCCAGCAGCCAAGAATCTCCCGGAAACATTCAGTACTTC
TRBV10-3	TRBJ2-1	.	.	CARGVTADNEQFF	TGTGCCAGGGGGGTCACAGCCGACAATGAGCAGTTCTTC
TRBV2	TRBJ1-2	.	.	CASSEDSNYYGYTF	TGTGCCAGCAGTGAAGACAGTAATTACTATGGCTACACCTTC
TRBV18	TRBJ2-5	TRBD1	.	CASSPRQGVEETQYF	TGTGCCAGCTCACCACGACAGGGAGTGGAGGAGACCCAGTACTTC
TRBV6-6	TRBJ2-1	.	.	CVSRTSGSYNEQFF	TGTGTCAGCAGAACGTCGGGGTCCTACAATGAGCAGTTCTTC
TRBV4-1	TRBJ2-1	.	.	CASSQERLGRGNEQFF	TGCGCCAGCAGCCAAGAACGGCTAGGGAGAGGGAATGAGCAGTTCTTC
TRBV5-1	TRBJ2-7	.	many	CASSFWGSEQYF	TGTGCCAGCAGTTTCTGGGGCTCCGAGCAGTACTTC
TRBV15	TRBJ2-1	TRBD2	few	CATSRGIPSREGYNEQFF	TGTGCCACCAGCAGAGGTATCCCTAGCCGGGAGGGCTACAATGAGCAGTTCTTC
TRBV7-9	TRBJ2-5	.	many	CASSYLDTQETQYF	TGTGCCAGCAGCTACCTAGATACCCAAGAGACCCAGTACTTC
TRBV14	TRBJ1-2	TRBD1	few	CASSLTGVGYTF	TGTGCCAGCAGCCTTACAGGGGTCGGCTACACCTTC
TRBV2	TRBJ2-6	.	once	CASSRAGSGADVLTF	TGTGCCAGCAGTCGGGCGGGGTCTGGGGCCGACGTCCTGACTTTC
TRBV7-2	TRBJ1-5	.	.	CASSLGSSSNQPQHF	TGTGCCAGCAGCTTAGGCAGCTCTAGCAATCAGCCCCAGCATTTT